These 8 T cell receptor beta chains were all obtained from the same sample, sequenced in a study of cytomegalovirus exposure and HLA in healthy donors. Vbeta (60) and Jbeta (13) primers were used in the PCR. The protocol was immunoSEQ multiplex PCR, while the TCRdb copy is restricted to in-frame clones and leaves out a portion. The sample holds about 140,000 clones, roughly 73% seen once. The sequenced sample was PBMCs. The receptors derive from a young man in good health and CMV-seropositive.

Written as DNA, the CDR3 is TGTGCCAGCAGCCAAGATCTGGGGACTAGCGGGAGTGATAATGAGCAGTTCTTC. As protein: CASSQDLGTSGSDNEQFF. V is TRBV14 and J is TRBJ2-1; 14 bases agree with TRBD2. The germline V gene encodes CDR1 SGHDN and CDR2 FVKESK. The CDR3 covers 18 residues. J gave up 7 bases and V 0 bases, and 8 bases lay outside the gene matches.

The rearrangement uses TRBV16 and TRBJ2-1; maybe TRBD1 (5 bases). V lost 2 bases and J lost 5, with 10 bases in between. Germline CDR1 KGHSY, CDR2 FQNENV. The CDR3 loop spans 14 amino acids. CDR3 residues: CASSQRRVHNEQFF. The CDR3 DNA sequence: TGTGCCAGCAGCCAACGCAGGGTCCACAATGAGCAGTTCTTC.

The chain employs TRBV18 and TRBJ2-5; D is unclear. This CDR3 contains 12 residues. Looked up from germline, CDR1 is KGHSH and CDR2 is LQKENI. The V and J ends lost 6 bases and 5 bases respectively, with 10 bases between them. The CDR3 is CASSPKMETQYF. The CDR3, as DNA: TGTGCCAGCTCCCCTAAGATGGAGACCCAGTACTTC.

The chain combines TRBV9 with TRBJ2-3, with D possibly matching TRBD2 (6 bases). CDR3 length: 16 residues. The germline V gene has CDR1 SGDLS and CDR2 YYNGEE. The V end lost 0 bases, the J end lost 6 bases, and 17 bases lay between the germline ends. The CDR3 nucleotides read TGTGCCAGCAGCGTAGCCCCGACTAGGATCGGTGATACGCAGTATTTT. Its translation: CASSVAPTRIGDTQYF.

This chain connects TRBV5-8 to TRBJ2-3, with 7 bases that match TRBD1. CDR3 length: 15 residues. J gave up 4 bases and V 4 bases, and 9 bases lay outside the gene matches. Germline CDR1 and CDR2: SGHTS and YDEGEE. Here the CDR3 reads CASSPVRGRPDTQYF. The DNA of the CDR3 is TGTGCCAGCAGCCCGGTTAGGGGGCGCCCAGATACGCAGTATTTT.

The chain combines TRBV27 with TRBJ2-3; 7 nucleotides match TRBD2. V dropped 7 bases and J dropped 5; count of bases not matched to a gene: 9. This CDR3 region has 14 residues. Germline V gene lookup returns CDR1 MNHEY and CDR2 SMNVEV (reference sequence). CDR3 in DNA: TGTGCCAGCACCGGGGGAGGGGCGGTAGATACGCAGTATTTT. It yields the protein CASTGGGAVDTQYF.

This chain connects TRBV29-1 to TRBJ2-3; the D gene is possibly TRBD2 (5 bases). Trimming took 7 bases from V and 1 from J, leaving 9 bases between them. This CDR3 has 12 residues. Germline lookup yields CDR1 SQVTM and CDR2 ANQGSEA. The CDR3, as DNA: TGCAGCGGAGTGAGGGGCACAGATACGCAGTATTTT. Amino acid sequence: CSGVRGTDTQYF.

The V gene is TRBV6-1, the J gene TRBJ1-5; perhaps TRBD1 as D (5 bases). Per germline, CDR1 MNHNS and CDR2 SASEGT. V was trimmed by 1 base and J by 7 bases, leaving 14 bases between them. CDR3 size: 15 residues. The CDR3 here is CASSEGTGEGQPQHF. Written as DNA, the CDR3 is TGTGCCAGCAGTGAAGGGACGGGAGAGGGGCAGCCCCAGCATTTT.